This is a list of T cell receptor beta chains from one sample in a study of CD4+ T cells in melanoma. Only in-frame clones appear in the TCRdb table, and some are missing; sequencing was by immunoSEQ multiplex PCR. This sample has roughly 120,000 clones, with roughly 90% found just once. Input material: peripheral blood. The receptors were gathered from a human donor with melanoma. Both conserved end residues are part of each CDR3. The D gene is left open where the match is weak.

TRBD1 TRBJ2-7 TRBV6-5 CASSSRTGGYEQYF
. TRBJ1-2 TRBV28 CASSLEAYGYTF
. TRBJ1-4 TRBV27 CASSAAWREKLFF
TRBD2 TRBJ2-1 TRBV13 CASSRTSGGGSYNEQFF
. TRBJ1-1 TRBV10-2 CASAGSEGMNTEAFF
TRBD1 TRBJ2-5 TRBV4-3 CASSQDQGDRETQYF
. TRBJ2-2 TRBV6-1 CASSDVGGRKTGELFF
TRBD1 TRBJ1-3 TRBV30 CAWGAGRTGTGNTIYF
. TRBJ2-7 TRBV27 CASSSYRGAPGREQYF
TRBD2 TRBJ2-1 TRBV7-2 CASTSSYAGGHNEQFF
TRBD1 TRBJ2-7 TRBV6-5 CASSRRTGSYEQYF
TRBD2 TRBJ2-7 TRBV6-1 CASSGAGGPEEQYF
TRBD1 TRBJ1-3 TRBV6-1 CASRVGQGAGNTIYF
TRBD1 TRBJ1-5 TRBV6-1 CASRDREQPQHF
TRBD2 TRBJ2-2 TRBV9 CASSVVAGLYTGELFF
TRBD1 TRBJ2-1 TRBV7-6 CASSSYWDREQFF
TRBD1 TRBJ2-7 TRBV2 CASNEKTGGFSEQYF
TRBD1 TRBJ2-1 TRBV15 CATSRDEGAKNEQFF
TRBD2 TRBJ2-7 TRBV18 CASSPGLAGTYEQYF
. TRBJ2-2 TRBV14 CASSPYTGELFF
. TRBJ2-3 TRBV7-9 CASSLAPTDTQYF
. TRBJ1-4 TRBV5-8 CTSSSQGIAFSEKLFF
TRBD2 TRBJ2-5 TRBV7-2 CASSTSGPGETQYF
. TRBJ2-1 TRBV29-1 CSVELGGGGNEQFF
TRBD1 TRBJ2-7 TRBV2 CAILTGVYEQYF
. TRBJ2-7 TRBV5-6 CASGRGYEQYF
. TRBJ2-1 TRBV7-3 CASSLGQNNEQFF
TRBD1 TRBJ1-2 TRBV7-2 CASSWTGSGYTF
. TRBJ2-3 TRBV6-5 CASRYSDTQYF
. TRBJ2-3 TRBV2 CASSALQDTQYF